This TCR beta chain comes out of a study of T-cell reconstitution after alpha-beta-depleted transplantation in children. Study-wide results and caveats: At around two months after transplant, the alpha-beta T cells were reportedly derived from several hundred expanded clones that came from non-depleted graft cells.

The CDR3 is 14 amino acids. The germline CDR1 and CDR2 sequences are ENHRY and SYGVKD. The V and J ends lost 6 bases and 4 bases respectively, with 10 bases between them. To note about this clonotype: The antigen remains undetermined.

Unique molecular identifiers were built into the TCRbeta library. TCRdb re-derived calls from the PCR reads in MiXCR, one entry per CDR3 protein. The table lists 500,000 to 750,000 distinct CDR3 sequences, over 10% of them singletons. This clonotype was sampled from a male patient aged 10 to 17 who had a stem cell transplant for acute myeloid leukemia, so the T cells may come from the graft donor. The chain links TRBV10-3 to TRBJ2-6; TRBD2 is a possible D gene (5 bases). The sample in question was PBMCs, mostly from graft donor cells, obtained 360 days after TCRalphabeta/CD19-depleted stem cell transplant. CDR3 in DNA: TGTGCCATCAGAGAGGGCTCCGGGGCCAACGTCCTGACTTTC. The encoded protein is CAIREGSGANVLTF.